This TCR beta chain came from a study of T cells in Graves' hyperthyroidism and ophthalmopathy. Based on clinical symptoms, serum thyroxine and TRAb, thyroid ultrasound and orbital computed tomography, diagnoses were reached. Amplified regions were TCR beta CDR3 sequences from RNA transcripts. HTBI primers were employed in a first-round RT-PCR of the TCR CDR3. A single record per CDR3 protein comes from TCRdb applying MiXCR to the multiplex PCR reads. The table records about 580,000 distinct CDR3 sequences, 40% to 55% of them present only once. In the case of this clonotype: A much more abundant neighbour one base away suggests this may be a read error.

The CDR3 consists of 15 residues. Germline CDR1 is MNHEY and CDR2 is SMNVEV (reference sequence). What was sequenced was peripheral blood or thyroid tissue (not recorded which). The TCR comes from a woman under 30 with Graves' hyperthyroidism. This chain connects TRBV27 to TRBJ1-4, with D maybe TRBD1 (5 bases). CDR3 loop: CASRTPGLINGKLFF. Here the CDR3 DNA reads TGTGCCAGCAGAACTCCGGGACTGATTAATGGAAAACTGTTTTTT.